This is a list of T cell receptor beta chains from one sample in a study of CD8+ T cells in alopecia areata. TCRdb's copy holds only in-frame clones and misses some; the assay was immunoSEQ multiplex PCR. This table holds about 120,000 clones, roughly 50% found once. What was sequenced was NKG2D-low CD8+ T cells sorted from blood. These receptors were collected from a human donor with alopecia areata. Both conserved end residues are part of each CDR3.

v_gene,CDR3aa
TRBV29-1,CSVQVFDTEAFF
TRBV9,CASSVRGGYGYTF
TRBV29-1,CSVVAGGPGEQFF
TRBV30,CAWSVPVARLTDTQYF
TRBV7-9,CASSLGQASPNTGELFF
TRBV2,CASSNRVPTLNTEAFF
TRBV27,CASLGPEGYGYTF
TRBV5-1,CASSLTGASSTDTQYF
TRBV29-1,CSVPLPQSSHGYTF
TRBV6-1,CAIGGASGLDEQFF
TRBV6-5,CATSPGVEQFF
TRBV2,CASSEGTEAFF
TRBV20-1,CGGLDTQYF
TRBV2,CASSVSSSSYEQYF
TRBV29-1,CSVAGDGYTF
TRBV9,CASSHLSGSSYNEQFF
TRBV29-1,CSVEPETGELFF
TRBV5-6,CASSFGATGELFF
TRBV29-1,CSVEDASGTGAYEQYF
TRBV27,CATGGAPSYEQYF
TRBV29-1,CSVEDLNYEQYF
TRBV29-1,CSAIQESAFF
TRBV9,CASSGEGDAALYEQYF
TRBV29-1,CSVEWGSSWGYTF
TRBV29-1,CSVERGGFALEQFF
TRBV4-1,CASSQATVNTEAFF
TRBV5-6,CASSTGAAYEQYF
TRBV29-1,CSVEGTGGRQTQYF
TRBV27,CATGRSALEQYF
TRBV29-1,CSVGGTDTQYF